This T cell receptor (beta chain) was identified during a study of control samples from healthy donors and cancer patients. Trimming cost V 1 base and J 4 bases, with 16 bases left between them. In germline, CDR1 is PRHDT, CDR2 FYEKMQ (reference sequence). The CDR3 consists of 16 residues. Using immunoSEQ multiplex PCR, the repertoire was profiled, and TCRdb retains in-frame clones only, with some absent. Of roughly 170,000 clones detected, 91% appear once; the ten largest clones hold 2% to 2.5%. The source is a woman aged 40 to 49 in good health. The sample consisted of blood. The chain joins TRBV13 to TRBJ1-2; the D is unclear. Here the CDR3 reads CASSLAAGSRTYGYTF. CDR3 sequence (DNA): TGTGCCAGCAGCTTAGCGGCCGGCTCTAGAACCTATGGCTACACCTTC.